The present TCR beta chain was sequenced within a study of shared clonotypes between healthy human individuals. Splitting of each subset's genomic DNA was done evenly across several immunoSEQ plates. Some clones are missing from TCRdb's copy, which holds only in-frame ones; the method was immunoSEQ multiplex PCR. The sample lists approximately 2,000,000 clones, 85% to 95% occurring once. Notes on this clone: Its antigen is undetermined. The sample carries other DNA sequences with the same CDR3.

Study-wide results and limits: In this cohort, only blood was sampled, and tissue repertoires likely differ.

The receptor was isolated from a man aged 18 to 35 in good health. Some clones in this sample may be carry-over from other donors' samples. Sample: naive CD4+ T cells from PBMCs. Subset specified: CD45RA+ positively selected.

In DNA form, the CDR3 reads TGTGCCAGCAGCGTAGCCCGGGGAGAGACCCAGTACTTC. This gives the protein CASSVARGETQYF. This rearrangement joins TRBV9 to TRBJ2-5; a possible D gene is TRBD2 (5 bases). V shed 0 bases and J shed 4 bases, with 7 bases lying between them. The CDR3 spans 13 residues. The germline CDR1 and CDR2 sequences are SGDLS and YYNGEE.